The 9 T cell receptor beta chains below were found in one sample sequenced in a study of shared T cell receptors in the human thymus. Profiled with immunoSEQ multiplex PCR; TCRdb holds only in-frame clones, not every one. The sample lists some 700,000 clones; approximately 88% were seen once. Another study also made use of these data, one on human thymus T cells.

The sample consisted of thymocytes. The receptors here all came from a boy in the first two years of life with a congenital heart defect.

This clone was seen a single time. The chain links TRBV11-2 to TRBJ2-1; maybe TRBD2 (5 bases). V dropped 6 bases and J dropped 0 bases, with 9 bases sitting between them. Germline CDR1 is SGHAT and CDR2 is FQNNGV. The CDR3 totals 14 residues. The CDR3 spells CASSPTSSYNEQFF. The CDR3 nucleotides are TGTGCCAGCAGTCCAACTAGCTCCTACAATGAGCAGTTCTTC.

The chain joins TRBV6-4 to TRBJ2-1; TRBD2 matches at 8 bases. The trim removed 3 bases at V and 7 bases at J, leaving 8 bases unmatched. CDR1 MRHNA and CDR2 SNTAGT come from the germline V gene. This CDR3 region has 15 residues. The chain's CDR3 is CASSDSSGTRNEQFF. The CDR3 region has the DNA TGTGCCAGCAGTGATTCCTCCGGGACTAGAAATGAGCAGTTCTTC.

The gene calls are TRBV6-5 and TRBJ1-2; D call uncertain. The CDR3 length is 14 residues. CDR1 MNHEY and CDR2 SVGAGI come from the germline V gene. Trimming removed 5 bases at V and 4 bases at J, with 14 bases between. The CDR3 protein is CASSAPVQAYGYTF. CDR3 DNA sequence: TGTGCCAGCAGTGCCCCCGTCCAAGCCTATGGCTACACCTTC.

This chain connects TRBV30 to TRBJ2-2; D is possibly TRBD2 (6 bases). V was pared by 3 bases and J by 7 bases, with 15 bases between. The CDR3 sequence is 14 residues long. Looked up from germline, CDR1 is GTSNPN and CDR2 is SVGIG (reference sequence). CDR3 sequence reads: CAWRSRGGIGELFF. CDR3 coding DNA: TGTGCCTGGAGGTCGAGGGGCGGGATCGGGGAGCTGTTTTTT.

This rearrangement joins TRBV7-2 to TRBJ1-5; tentatively, D is TRBD1 (6 bases). Trimming left V 5 bases short and J 2 bases short, with 13 bases between. Germline assignment: CDR1 SGHTA and CDR2 FQGNSA. The CDR3 contains 15 residues. The CDR3 is CASSPTGEGNQPQHF. For the CDR3, the DNA is TGTGCCAGCAGCCCGACAGGTGAGGGCAATCAGCCCCAGCATTTT.

The V and J genes are TRBV19 and TRBJ2-7, with TRBD1 matching over 7 bases. CDR1 LNHDA and CDR2 SQIVND come from the germline V gene (reference sequence). This CDR3 region has 12 residues. Trimming at V came to 4 bases and at J to 3 bases, leaving 0 bases not matched to a gene. This chain's CDR3 is CASSNRGYEQYF. The CDR3 coding sequence is TGTGCCAGTAGTAACAGGGGCTACGAGCAGTACTTC.

The chain carries TRBV5-1 and TRBJ2-1; 9 nucleotides align to TRBD2. Germline CDR1 and CDR2: SGHRS and YFSETQ. This CDR3 comprises 15 residues. V shed 4 bases, J shed 2 bases, and the junction held 4 bases outside the gene matches. The CDR3 region is CASSVREGPYNEQFF. The CDR3 DNA reads as TGCGCCAGCAGCGTGCGGGAGGGGCCCTACAATGAGCAGTTCTTC.

This chain uses TRBV11-2 with TRBJ2-3, with TRBD2 as a possible D gene (7 bases). The germline V gene encodes CDR1 SGHAT and CDR2 FQNNGV. V was shortened by 3 bases and J by 4 bases, with 14 bases between the two germline ends. This CDR3 is built from 15 residues. The CDR3 loop is CASSLRSGGADTQYF. CDR3 DNA sequence: TGTGCCAGCAGCTTGAGGTCGGGGGGCGCAGATACGCAGTATTTT. The variable domain in full, completed from reference TRBV11-2 and TRBJ2-3, reads EAGVAQSPRYKIIEKRQSVAFWCNPISGHATLYWYQQILGQGPKLLIQFQNNGVVDDSQLPKDRFSAERLKGVDSTLKIQPAKLEDSAVYLCASSLRSGGADTQYFGPGTRLTVL.

V is TRBV6-1 and J is TRBJ1-5; D gene unclear. The CDR3 has 15 amino acids. The germline V and J ends were trimmed by 1 base and 3 bases, with 10 bases remaining between them. Germline V gene data show CDR1 as MNHNS and CDR2 as SASEGT. The CDR3 DNA follows: TGTGCCAGCAGTGAAGGAGGCACCCTCAATCAGCCCCAGCATTTT. Its translation is CASSEGGTLNQPQHF.